The 3 T cell receptor beta chains listed next were all sequenced from one sample in a study of blood T cell repertoires in COVID-19. Repertoires were generated with immunoSEQ multiplex PCR, while TCRdb's copy carries only in-frame clones and drops some. The sample lists about 150,000 clones; approximately 86% were seen once. Sequenced sample: peripheral blood. The receptors come from a man in his fifties or sixties with COVID-19, enrolled during active disease.

The chain joins TRBV13 to TRBJ2-7; 8 nucleotides match TRBD2. V trimming: 5 bases; J trimming: 1 base; junction bases outside the gene matches: 7. The CDR3 is 15 residues long. Germline V CDR1 and CDR2: PRHDT, FYEKMQ (reference sequence). The CDR3 sequence: CASSASRGGSYEQYF. The CDR3 coding sequence is TGTGCCAGCAGCGCCAGCCGGGGGGGGTCCTACGAGCAGTACTTC.

The V call is TRBV29-1, the J call TRBJ2-1, with a possible D match to TRBD1 (7 bases). The V end lost 7 bases, the J end lost 5 bases, and 9 bases lay between the germline ends. The CDR3 totals 11 residues. Germline CDR1 SQVTM, CDR2 ANQGSEA. CDR3 in DNA: TGCAGCGGCGGGACAGACAATGAGCAGTTCTTC. It specifies CSGGTDNEQFF.

This clone appeared a few times. J is TRBJ1-3 and V is TRBV4-3, with 8 bases aligning to TRBD1. CDR3 length: 16 residues. With V trimmed by 2 bases and J by 2 bases, 5 bases remained unmatched. From germline, CDR1 is LGHNA and CDR2 YSLEER. CDR3 coding DNA: TGCGCCAGCAGCCAATCGACAGGGGCTACTGGAAACACCATATATTTT. Translating it yields CASSQSTGATGNTIYF.